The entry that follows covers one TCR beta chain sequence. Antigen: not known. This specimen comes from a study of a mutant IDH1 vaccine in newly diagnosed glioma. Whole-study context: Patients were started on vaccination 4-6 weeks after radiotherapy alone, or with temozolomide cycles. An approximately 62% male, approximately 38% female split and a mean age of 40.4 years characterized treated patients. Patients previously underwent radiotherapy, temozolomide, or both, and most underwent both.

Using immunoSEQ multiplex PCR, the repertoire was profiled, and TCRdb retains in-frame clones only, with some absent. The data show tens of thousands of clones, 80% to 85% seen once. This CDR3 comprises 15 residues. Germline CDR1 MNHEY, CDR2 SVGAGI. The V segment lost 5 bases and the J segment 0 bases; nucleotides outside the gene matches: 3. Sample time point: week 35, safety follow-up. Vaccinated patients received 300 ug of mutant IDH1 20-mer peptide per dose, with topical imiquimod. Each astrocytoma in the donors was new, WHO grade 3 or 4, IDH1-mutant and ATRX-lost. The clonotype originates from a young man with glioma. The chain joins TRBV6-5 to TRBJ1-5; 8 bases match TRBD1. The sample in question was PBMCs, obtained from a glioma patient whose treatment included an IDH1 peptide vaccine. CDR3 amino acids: CASSRDRHSNQPQHF. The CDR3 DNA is TGTGCCAGCAGTAGGGACAGGCATAGCAATCAGCCCCAGCATTTT.